This TCR beta chain was identified during a study of cytomegalovirus exposure and HLA in healthy donors. The wider study: About 85 million unique TCR sequences came from HLA-typed donors in an early release. Whole-study findings and limits: TCR beta sequences reportedly predicted the HLA-A and HLA-B alleles of most subjects accurately. Most TCR sequences were seen very rarely across donors, but some public TCRs occurred in many.

The CDR3 has 17 amino acids. V dropped 2 bases and J dropped 4; count of bases not matched to a gene: 10. CDR1 is SNHLY and CDR2 is FYNNEI in the germline V gene. This clone showed up just a few times. Antigen: not known. A multiplex PCR was run with 60 Vbeta primers and 13 Jbeta primers. Sequencing used immunoSEQ multiplex PCR; TCRdb keeps in-frame clones, though not all of them. The data contain tens of thousands of clones, 74% of them seen just once; the ten biggest clones take up roughly 6.2%. Sequences were obtained from PBMCs. V gene TRBV2 combines with J gene TRBJ2-1, with TRBD1 matching 8 bases. This sequence was found in a woman between 45 and 65 years old in good health and CMV-seropositive. The CDR3 loop is CASSERQGAFLYNEQFF. The CDR3 nucleotides are TGTGCCAGCAGTGAAAGGCAGGGGGCCTTCCTTTACAATGAGCAGTTCTTC.